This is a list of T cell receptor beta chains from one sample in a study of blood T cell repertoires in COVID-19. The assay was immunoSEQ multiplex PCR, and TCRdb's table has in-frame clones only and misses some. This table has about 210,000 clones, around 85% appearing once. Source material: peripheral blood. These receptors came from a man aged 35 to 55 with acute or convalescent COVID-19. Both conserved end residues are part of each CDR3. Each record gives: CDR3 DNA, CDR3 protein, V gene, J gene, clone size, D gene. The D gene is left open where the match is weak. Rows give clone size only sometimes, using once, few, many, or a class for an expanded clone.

cdr3_nt: TGTGCCAGCAGTCGGTTTACACAGTCCTACGAGCAGTACTTC
cdr3_aa: CASSRFTQSYEQYF
v_call: TRBV27
j_call: TRBJ2-7
clone_size: -
d_call: -

cdr3_nt: TGCGCCAGCCCAACCGACAGGGGGCACAACGAGCAGTACTTC
cdr3_aa: CASPTDRGHNEQYF
v_call: TRBV5-1
j_call: TRBJ2-7
clone_size: -
d_call: TRBD1

cdr3_nt: TGTGCCAGCAGCTACCGGGACAGAACTACCTACGAGCAGTACTTC
cdr3_aa: CASSYRDRTTYEQYF
v_call: TRBV13
j_call: TRBJ2-7
clone_size: few
d_call: TRBD1

cdr3_nt: TGTGCCAGCAGGAGGGAACTAGCGGGCACCTCCTACAATGAGCAGTTCTTC
cdr3_aa: CASRRELAGTSYNEQFF
v_call: TRBV2
j_call: TRBJ2-1
clone_size: -
d_call: TRBD2

cdr3_nt: TGTGCCAGCAGCCCGGACAGGGGGCTAACTAATGAAAAACTGTTTTTT
cdr3_aa: CASSPDRGLTNEKLFF
v_call: TRBV7-8
j_call: TRBJ1-4
clone_size: -
d_call: TRBD1

cdr3_nt: TGTGCCACCAGCAGTGGTCTCAGGGCGGGAGAGGAGACCCAGTACTTC
cdr3_aa: CATSSGLRAGEETQYF
v_call: TRBV15
j_call: TRBJ2-5
clone_size: -
d_call: TRBD2

cdr3_nt: TGTGCCACCAGTGATGCAAGACAGGGTAACACTGAAGCTTTCTTT
cdr3_aa: CATSDARQGNTEAFF
v_call: TRBV24-1
j_call: TRBJ1-1
clone_size: -
d_call: TRBD1

cdr3_nt: TGTGCCAGCAGTTTCCAGGGGACAGGGTCCTACGAGCAGTACTTC
cdr3_aa: CASSFQGTGSYEQYF
v_call: TRBV28
j_call: TRBJ2-7
clone_size: -
d_call: TRBD1

cdr3_nt: TGTGCCAGCAGCCGGACAGGGGGGGGCAATGAGCAGTTCTTC
cdr3_aa: CASSRTGGGNEQFF
v_call: TRBV6-5
j_call: TRBJ2-1
clone_size: -
d_call: TRBD1

cdr3_nt: TGTGCCAGCAGTTTAAGCTCCAGCGGGAGTAGCTACGAGCAGTACTTC
cdr3_aa: CASSLSSSGSSYEQYF
v_call: TRBV28
j_call: TRBJ2-7
clone_size: -
d_call: TRBD2

cdr3_nt: TGTGCCTGGAGGAGCAAGGCAGCGGGAATCTATGGCTACACCTTC
cdr3_aa: CAWRSKAAGIYGYTF
v_call: TRBV30
j_call: TRBJ1-2
clone_size: once
d_call: -

cdr3_nt: TGTGCCAGCAGCTTGGGCTTTACGGGATCCCCGAGCTCCTACGAGCAGTACTTC
cdr3_aa: CASSLGFTGSPSSYEQYF
v_call: TRBV11-2
j_call: TRBJ2-7
clone_size: -
d_call: -

cdr3_nt: TGCGCCAGCAGCTCGAATCCCCCGGGGGGGGGCAGTATGTCTGAAGCTTTCTTT
cdr3_aa: CASSSNPPGGGSMSEAFF
v_call: TRBV5-1
j_call: TRBJ1-1
clone_size: -
d_call: -

cdr3_nt: TGTGCCAGCAGTTTACTAGGATCTGGCTACACCTTC
cdr3_aa: CASSLLGSGYTF
v_call: TRBV27
j_call: TRBJ1-2
clone_size: -
d_call: -

cdr3_nt: TGTGCCAGCAGTTACCTTCTAGGGGCCGGGGAGCTGTTTTTT
cdr3_aa: CASSYLLGAGELFF
v_call: TRBV6-6
j_call: TRBJ2-2
clone_size: -
d_call: -